This T cell receptor beta chain is from a study of beta chain features in type 1 diabetes. Overall study context: Sorted cells examined across all samples numbered approximately 100 million. Study results and caveats: Diminished insertions and augmented deletions at VDJ junctions characterized type 1 diabetes patients.

Isolated RNA was reverse transcribed in full, so expressed TCRB transcripts were sequenced. Naive, central memory and regulatory T cell samples averaged roughly 4 million reads. Measured with immunoSEQ multiplex PCR; TCRdb has only the in-frame clones, and not every one. The sample includes 200,000 to 250,000 clones, 14% of them seen just once. This clone was recorded a few times. Its antigen is currently unknown. The CDR3 extends over 12 amino acids. The V end lost 5 bases, the J end lost 8 bases, and 12 bases lay between the germline ends. In germline, CDR1 is SEHNR, CDR2 FQNEAQ (reference sequence). CD45RO/CCR7/CD25/CD127/CD95/CD27 sorting isolated CD4+ naive, central memory, regulatory and stem cell-like memory cells.

V is TRBV7-9 and J is TRBJ1-1; D gene uncertain. Sequenced: naive CD4+ T cells from blood. The sequence came from a woman between 40 and 55 years old in good health. The CDR3 reads CASSPQDSEAFF. CDR3 coding DNA: TGTGCCAGCAGCCCCCAGGACTCGGAAGCTTTCTTT.